Below are 13 T cell receptor beta chains sequenced from a single sample in a study of T cells expressing NK-cell markers. TCRdb reanalyzed the 5' RACE reads, giving one entry per CDR3 protein sequence and no DNA. This repertoire includes 150,000 or so distinct CDR3 sequences. The material sequenced was blood T cells: a sorted CD56 or NKG2C T cell subset, CD4+ or CD8+ T cells, or bulk PBMC T cells (not recorded which). The receptors come from a woman aged 18 to 75 in good health.

The chain employs TRBV27 and TRBJ2-7; the TCRdb call, TRBD2, lacks DNA for checking. CDR3 length equals 17 residues. Germline V gene sequence: CDR1 MNHEY, CDR2 SMNVEV (reference sequence). CDR3 protein: CASSLVSGTQWLNEQYF.

The genes are TRBV9 and TRBJ1-4. The CDR3 sequence is 15 residues long. Germline loops: CDR1 SGDLS, CDR2 YYNGEE. CDR3: CASSHSPGRNEKLFF.

The V and J genes are TRBV20-1 and TRBJ1-2; TCRdb's D gene call, TRBD1, goes unchecked for lack of DNA. The germline V gene encodes CDR1 DFQATT and CDR2 SNEGSKA (reference sequence). The CDR3 contains 14 residues. CDR3 sequence reads: CSAIPTQSNYGYTF.

The chain carries TRBV18 and TRBJ2-5. Germline CDR1 is KGHSH and CDR2 is LQKENI. This CDR3 is 13 amino acids long. The CDR3 loop is CASSPPGQETQYF.

This chain links TRBV5-1 with TRBJ2-7; TCRdb proposes TRBD1, but this gene call is untestable without DNA. The CDR3 is 13 amino acids. The germline V gene encodes CDR1 SGHRS and CDR2 YFSETQ. The CDR3: CASSLGQDYEQYF.

The chain joins TRBV9 to TRBJ2-2; TCRdb's D call of TRBD1 is untestable without DNA. CDR3 length: 15 residues. Germline assignment: CDR1 SGDLS and CDR2 YYNGEE. This CDR3 reads CASSGDVKGTGELFF.

V usage is TRBV5-6 and J usage is TRBJ2-1; TCRdb returns TRBD2, unconfirmable since there is no DNA. This CDR3 has 14 amino acids. Per the germline V gene, CDR1 is SGHDT and CDR2 is YYEEEE. CDR3 in amino acids: CASSPFRLANEQFF.

This chain joins TRBV28 and TRBJ2-7; no DNA is available, so the TRBD2 call from TCRdb remains unchecked. The CDR3 has 15 amino acids. Germline V gene data show CDR1 as MDHEN and CDR2 as SYDVKM. The CDR3 loop is CASSTQLAGGREQYF.

V usage is TRBV6-5 and J usage is TRBJ2-1. This CDR3 region has 16 residues. The V gene's germline CDR1 is MNHEY and CDR2 SVGAGI. The CDR3 sequence: CASSYSTSWVSNEQFF.

The V gene is TRBV19, the J gene TRBJ2-7; lacking DNA, the TRBD2 call made by TCRdb goes unchecked. Germline V gene sequence: CDR1 LNHDA, CDR2 SQIVND (reference sequence). This CDR3 spans 15 amino acids. CDR3 residues: CASTPTSGPSYEQYF.

The J gene is TRBJ2-2, the V gene TRBV24-1; the D call of TRBD1 rests on TCRdb alone, since no DNA is present to check it. This CDR3 spans 12 amino acids. CDR1 and CDR2 (germline): KGHDR, SFDVKD. The chain's CDR3 is CATGQVPGELFF.

The chain recombines TRBV7-2 with TRBJ2-4; TCRdb picks TRBD1, but there is no DNA to check that call. CDR3 size: 14 residues. Germline V gene lookup returns CDR1 SGHTA and CDR2 FQGNSA. This CDR3 reads CASSLGTGGNIQYF.

J is TRBJ2-7 and V is TRBV20-1; the D gene TCRdb calls, TRBD1, cannot be checked with no DNA. The germline CDR1 and CDR2 sequences are DFQATT and SNEGSKA (reference sequence). This CDR3 contains 14 residues. CDR3 amino acids: CSARDTRGLFEQYF.